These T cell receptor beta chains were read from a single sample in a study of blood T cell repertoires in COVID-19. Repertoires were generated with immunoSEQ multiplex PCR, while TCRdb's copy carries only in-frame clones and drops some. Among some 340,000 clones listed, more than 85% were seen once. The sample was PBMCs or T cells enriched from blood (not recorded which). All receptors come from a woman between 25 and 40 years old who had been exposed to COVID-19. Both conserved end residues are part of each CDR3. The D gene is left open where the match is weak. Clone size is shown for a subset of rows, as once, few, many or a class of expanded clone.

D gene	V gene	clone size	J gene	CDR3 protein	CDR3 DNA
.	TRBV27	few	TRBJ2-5	CASTSLGLKTQYF	TGTGCCAGCACTTCTCTTGGACTAAAGACCCAGTACTTC
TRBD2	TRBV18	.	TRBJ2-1	CASSPGTSSHNEQFF	TGTGCCAGCTCACCCGGGACTAGTTCCCACAATGAGCAGTTCTTC
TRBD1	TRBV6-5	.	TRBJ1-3	CASSTGQYSGNTIYF	TGTGCCAGCAGTACGGGACAGTACTCTGGAAACACCATATATTTT
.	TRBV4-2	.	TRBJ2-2	CASTPGGGELFF	TGTGCCAGCACTCCCGGGGGCGGGGAGCTGTTTTTT
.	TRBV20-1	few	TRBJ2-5	CSASYPTQYF	TGCAGTGCTTCGTATCCGACCCAGTACTTC
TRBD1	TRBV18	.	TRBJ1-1	CASSRQGNTEAFF	TGTGCCAGCTCCAGACAGGGGAACACTGAAGCTTTCTTT
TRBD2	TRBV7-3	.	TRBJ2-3	CASSLLANPDTQYF	TGTGCCAGCAGTCTACTAGCGAACCCAGATACGCAGTATTTT
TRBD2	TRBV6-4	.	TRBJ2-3	CASSESSGGSDTQYF	TGTGCCAGCAGTGAGAGTAGCGGGGGGTCAGATACGCAGTATTTT
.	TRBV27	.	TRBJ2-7	CASSLRQPVHYEQYF	TGTGCCAGCAGTTTACGACAGCCAGTACACTACGAGCAGTACTTC
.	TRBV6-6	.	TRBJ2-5	CASRWAEETQYF	TGTGCCAGCAGATGGGCCGAGGAGACCCAGTACTTC
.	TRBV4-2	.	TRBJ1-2	CASSQGSEGYYGYTF	TGTGCCAGCAGCCAAGGTTCGGAGGGGTACTATGGCTACACCTTC
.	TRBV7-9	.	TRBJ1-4	CASSVTGVNEKLFF	TGTGCCAGCAGCGTAACAGGAGTTAATGAAAAACTGTTTTTT
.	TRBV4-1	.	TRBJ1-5	CASSQDNFQPQHF	TGCGCCAGCAGCCAAGATAACTTCCAGCCCCAGCATTTT
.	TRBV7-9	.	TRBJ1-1	CASGLEGGLGAFF	TGTGCCAGTGGATTGGAGGGAGGCCTAGGAGCTTTCTTT
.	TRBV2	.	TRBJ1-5	CASTGFVTDQPQHF	TGTGCCAGCACGGGTTTCGTTACGGATCAGCCCCAGCATTTT
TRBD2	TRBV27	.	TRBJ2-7	CASSPLAGGDYEQYF	TGTGCCAGCAGTCCACTAGCGGGGGGAGACTACGAGCAGTACTTC
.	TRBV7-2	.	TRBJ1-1	CASSPRDRTEAFF	TGTGCCAGCAGCCCCAGAGACAGAACTGAAGCTTTCTTT